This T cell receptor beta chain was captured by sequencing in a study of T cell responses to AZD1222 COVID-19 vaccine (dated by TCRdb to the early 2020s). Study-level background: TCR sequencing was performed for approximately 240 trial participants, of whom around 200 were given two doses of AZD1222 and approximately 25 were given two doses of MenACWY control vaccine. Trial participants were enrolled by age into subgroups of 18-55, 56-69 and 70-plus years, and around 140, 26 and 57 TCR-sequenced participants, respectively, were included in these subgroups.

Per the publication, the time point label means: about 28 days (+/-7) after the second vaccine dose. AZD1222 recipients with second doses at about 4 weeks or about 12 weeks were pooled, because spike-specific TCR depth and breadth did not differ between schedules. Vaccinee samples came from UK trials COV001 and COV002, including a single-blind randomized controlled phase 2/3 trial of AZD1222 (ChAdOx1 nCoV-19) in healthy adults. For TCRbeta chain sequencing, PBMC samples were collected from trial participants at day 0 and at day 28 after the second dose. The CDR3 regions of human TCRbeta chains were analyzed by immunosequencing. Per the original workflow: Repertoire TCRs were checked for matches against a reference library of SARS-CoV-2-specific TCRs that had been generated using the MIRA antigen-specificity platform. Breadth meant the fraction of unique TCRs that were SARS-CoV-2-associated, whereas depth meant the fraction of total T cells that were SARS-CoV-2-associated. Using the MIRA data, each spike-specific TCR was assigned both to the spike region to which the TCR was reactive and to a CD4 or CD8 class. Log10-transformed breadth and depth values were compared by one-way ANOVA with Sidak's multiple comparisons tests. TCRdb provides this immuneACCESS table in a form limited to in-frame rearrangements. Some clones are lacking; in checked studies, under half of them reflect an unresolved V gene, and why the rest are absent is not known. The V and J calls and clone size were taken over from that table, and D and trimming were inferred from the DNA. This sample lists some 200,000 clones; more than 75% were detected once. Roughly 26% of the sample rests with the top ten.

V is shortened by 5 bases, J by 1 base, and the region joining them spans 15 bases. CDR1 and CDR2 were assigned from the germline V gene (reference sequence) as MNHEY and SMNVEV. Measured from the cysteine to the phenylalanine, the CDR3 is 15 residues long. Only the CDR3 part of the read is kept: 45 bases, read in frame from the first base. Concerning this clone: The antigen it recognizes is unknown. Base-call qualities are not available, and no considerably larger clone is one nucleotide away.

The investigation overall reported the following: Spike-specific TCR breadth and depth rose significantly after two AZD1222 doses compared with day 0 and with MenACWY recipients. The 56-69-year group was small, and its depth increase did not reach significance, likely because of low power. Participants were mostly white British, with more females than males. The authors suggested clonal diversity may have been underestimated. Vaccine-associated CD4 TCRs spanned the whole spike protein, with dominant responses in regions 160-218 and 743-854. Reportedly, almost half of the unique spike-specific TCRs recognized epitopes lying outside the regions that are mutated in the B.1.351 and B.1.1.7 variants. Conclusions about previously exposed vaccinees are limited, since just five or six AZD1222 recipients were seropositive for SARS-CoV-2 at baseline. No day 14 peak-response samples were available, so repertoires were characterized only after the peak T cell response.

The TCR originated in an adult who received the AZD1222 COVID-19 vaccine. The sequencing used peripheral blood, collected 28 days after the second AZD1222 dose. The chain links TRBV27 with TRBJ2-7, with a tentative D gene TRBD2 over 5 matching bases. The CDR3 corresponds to CASSRAGIPSYEQYF. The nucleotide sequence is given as TGTGCCAGCAGTCGCGCCGGGATTCCTTCCTACGAGCAGTACTTC.